The subject of this entry is one T cell receptor beta chain. It has no known antigen specificity. Base-call qualities are not available, and no considerably larger clone is one nucleotide away. Donors formed part of the validation cohort, which comprised 120 subjects and was distinct from the first cohort of under 750 subjects. The trim is 0 bases for V and 4 bases for J, with a gap of 15 bases between the germline ends. Measured from the cysteine to the phenylalanine, the CDR3 is 16 residues long. This entry keeps only the CDR3 DNA: 48 bases, framed from base 1. CDR1 and CDR2 are drawn from the germline V gene (reference sequence): GTSNPN, SVGIG. This specimen belongs to a study of cytomegalovirus exposure and HLA in healthy donors (dated by TCRdb to the late 2010s). Background on the whole study: The 666 repertoires of the first cohort and the approximately 110 validation repertoires were produced on the same platform, according to a later analysis. The study was designed to test whether signatures of past pathogen exposure could be identified by cataloging public T cell receptors. Along with the approximately 650-subject first cohort, a separate validation cohort of over a hundred different subjects was used. To predict cytomegalovirus infection status, the study brought together high-throughput TCR immunosequencing, statistical association of individual TCRs with disease status, and machine learning.

The method was the immunoSEQ multiplex PCR assay. As for the authors' bioinformatics: A statistical classification framework was developed to diagnose cytomegalovirus status using the catalog of TCR beta chain sequences. TCRdb took this table from immuneACCESS and kept in-frame rearrangements with V and J called. Such tables lack part of the clones; where checked against another copy, unresolved V genes explain under half of the gap, and the rest is unexplained. V, J and clone size reflect that table, while D and trimming were determined from the DNA. The sample has 140,000 or so clones on record, approximately 86% of them singletons. 4.5% of the sample is taken by the ten largest. Points the paper makes about the study in general: The classifier was reported to diagnose cytomegalovirus status with high specificity and sensitivity in both the original and validation cohorts. A later analysis lacked HLA typing for the validation cohort, so it scored co-occurrence in that cohort across all 130 or so repertoires. The authors suggested that the approach could potentially be extended to other disease states and immunological phenotypes. The study gave a list of 150 to 200 TCR beta chains associated with cytomegalovirus. In a later analysis, TCRs clustered in the first cohort were found to also tend to co-occur in the roughly 110 validation repertoires, with approximately 94% of cluster scores above 0. While some public TCRs were present in many individuals, most TCR sequences turned up only very rarely across donors. In vitro tests confirmed that three of the cytomegalovirus-associated TCR beta chains recognize cytomegalovirus antigens.

The sequence derives from a man between 18 and 29 years old in good health and CMV-seropositive. Sequencing used PBMCs. This receptor chain uses TRBV30 and TRBJ2-2, and TRBD2 may be the D gene, going by 5 matching bases. The nucleotide sequence is given as TGTGCCTGGAGTGTAACAGTGGACTTATCCACCGGGGAGCTGTTTTTT. This is translated as CAWSVTVDLSTGELFF.